This TCR beta chain was documented in a study of T cells after yellow fever vaccination (dated by TCRdb to the late 2010s). As for the study more broadly: The SMART-Seq v4 Ultra Low Input RNA kit was used to prepare libraries from fractions with low cell numbers. Blood was collected at multiple timepoints before and after primary and secondary immunization, and bulk PBMC replicates and cell subsets were isolated. Two healthy male donors, one aged 18 to 30 and one aged 30 to 40 years, were included in the cohort. To track T-cell clones before and after primary and booster YFV17D yellow fever vaccination, bulk TCR alpha and beta repertoires were sequenced longitudinally. What the study reported, not specific to this receptor: FACS-sorted repertoires could contain abundant contaminating clonotypes from the bulk population, so computational filtering was required. Only a couple of donors were included in the study, so the extent to which the findings can be generalized is limited. A small fraction of clonotypes showed up in both the CD4 and CD8 compartments, probably as a result of convergent recombination. Compared with the primary T-cell response, the secondary T-cell response was weaker but faster, peaking on day 5 rather than day 15. Most clones expanded after primary vaccination (around 96% of CD4 and roughly 88% of CD8) were re-detected after the booster, suggesting that broad memory maintenance occurred.

The label giving this sample's treatment or condition can be read as: live attenuated yellow fever vaccine strain. A standard Ficoll-Paque protocol was used to isolate PBMCs from peripheral blood. Dynabeads CD4 and CD8 positive selection kits were used to isolate the CD4 and CD8 T-cell fractions. TriZol was used to extract RNA from bulk PBMCs, CD4 and CD8 fractions, and dextramer-positive and dextramer-negative fractions. Spanning cysteine to phenylalanine, the CDR3 consists of 15 amino acids. CDR3 DNA is the only sequence kept; it has 45 bases, read in frame from the first base. Unmatched junction bases come to 12, with V trimmed by 6 bases and J by 4 bases. CDR1 DFQATT and CDR2 SNEGSKA were looked up in the germline V gene (reference sequence). TCR cDNA was synthesized by 5'RACE template switching, through which a universal primer site and unique molecular identifiers were introduced. cDNA synthesis was primed from both the TCR alpha and TCR beta constant segments. Libraries were amplified in two PCR steps, with sample barcodes and sequencing adapters added in the second step. Libraries were sequenced on Illumina HiSeq 2500 (2x100 bp) or NovaSeq (2x150 bp). In the authors' own workflow: MIGEC handled demultiplexing of reads and collapsing into UMI consensus sequences, while MiXCR performed V(D)J alignment. Vaccine-responding clonotypes were identified with edgeR using replicate PBMC samples, with FDR below 0.01 and a log2 fold change above 5 up to day 15 being required. Bulk clonotypes were assigned CD4 or CD8 identity according to which sequenced CD4 or CD8 repertoire held them at higher abundance. The public reads were quality trimmed at Q25 with fastp and then assembled into clones with MiXCR by TCRdb, keeping productive beta chains. Entries that share a CDR3 protein sequence are merged under the most common genes and DNA. TCRdb's processing, not the authors', yielded these V and J calls. This sample is represented by some 69,000 distinct CDR3 sequences; roughly 6% of them were singletons. The leading ten clones occupy roughly 2.2% of the sample.

This clonotype was recorded many times. This clone's antigen is unknown. Base qualities are missing; no much larger clone stands one base away. The chain uses TRBV20-1 and TRBJ1-2, with 9 bases matching TRBD1. This sample comprised CD4+ T cells sorted from PBMCs, obtained approximately 16 days after the first yellow fever vaccination. The receptor was isolated from a young man who received the YFV17D yellow fever vaccine. Read as DNA, the sequence is TGCAGTGCAAAAGAGGGGGGACAGGGAGGCTATGGCTACACCTTC. Its amino acids are CSAKEGGQGGYGYTF.